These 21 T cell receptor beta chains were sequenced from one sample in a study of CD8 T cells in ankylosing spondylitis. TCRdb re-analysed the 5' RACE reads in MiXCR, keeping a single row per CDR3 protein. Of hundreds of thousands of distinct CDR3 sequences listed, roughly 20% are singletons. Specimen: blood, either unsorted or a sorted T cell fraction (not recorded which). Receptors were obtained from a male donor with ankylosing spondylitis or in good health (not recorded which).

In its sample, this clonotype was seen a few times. In DNA form, the CDR3 reads TGCAGTGCTAGTAGAGCGGGAGGGCTAGAGCAGTACGTC. Translating gives CSASRAGGLEQYV. This rearrangement joins TRBV20-1 to TRBJ2-7, with TRBD2 identical over 10 bases. Unmatched junction bases numbered 6, after V lost 3 bases and J lost 7 bases. The germline gives CDR1 DFQATT, CDR2 SNEGSKA (reference sequence). The CDR3 loop spans 13 amino acids.

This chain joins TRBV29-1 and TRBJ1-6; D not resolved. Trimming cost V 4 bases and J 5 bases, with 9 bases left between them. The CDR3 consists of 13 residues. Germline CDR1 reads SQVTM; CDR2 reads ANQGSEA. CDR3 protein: CSVAVRDNSPLHF. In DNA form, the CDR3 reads TGCAGCGTTGCTGTCAGAGATAATTCACCCCTCCACTTT.

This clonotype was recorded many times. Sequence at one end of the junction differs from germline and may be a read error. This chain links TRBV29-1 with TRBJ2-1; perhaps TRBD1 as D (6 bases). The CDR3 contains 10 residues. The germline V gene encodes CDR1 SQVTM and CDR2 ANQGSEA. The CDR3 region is CSVWDNRPLF. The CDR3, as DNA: TGCAGCGTATGGGACAACCGCCCCCTCTTC.

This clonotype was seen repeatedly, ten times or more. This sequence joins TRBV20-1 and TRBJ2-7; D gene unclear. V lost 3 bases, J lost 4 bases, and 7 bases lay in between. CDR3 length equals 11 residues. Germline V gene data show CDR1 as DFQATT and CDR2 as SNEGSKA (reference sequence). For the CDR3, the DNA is TGCAGTGCTAGGGATGGGTACGAGCAGTACGTC. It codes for CSARDGYEQYV.

CDR3 in DNA: TGTGCCAGCAGCTTAATGGTAGCGGGAGTTTCCCATTCCCCCTACAATGAGCAGTTCTTC. It is translated as CASSLMVAGVSHSPYNEQFF. The rearrangement links TRBV11-2 to TRBJ2-1, with TRBD2 matching over 9 bases. The CDR3 is 20 residues long. Germline CDR1 is SGHAT and CDR2 is FQNNGV. V lost 2 bases, J lost 2 bases, and 16 bases stayed unmatched. Based on the CDR3 plus reference TRBV11-2 and TRBJ2-1, the full variable domain is EAGVAQSPRYKIIEKRQSVAFWCNPISGHATLYWYQQILGQGPKLLIQFQNNGVVDDSQLPKDRFSAERLKGVDSTLKIQPAKLEDSAVYLCASSLMVAGVSHSPYNEQFFGPGTRLTVL.

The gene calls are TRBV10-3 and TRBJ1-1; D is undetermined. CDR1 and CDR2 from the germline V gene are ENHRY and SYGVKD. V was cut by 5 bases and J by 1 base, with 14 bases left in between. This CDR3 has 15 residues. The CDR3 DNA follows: TGTGCCATCAGTAGAGACACGCGGGGGAACACTGAAGCTTTCTTT. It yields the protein CAISRDTRGNTEAFF.

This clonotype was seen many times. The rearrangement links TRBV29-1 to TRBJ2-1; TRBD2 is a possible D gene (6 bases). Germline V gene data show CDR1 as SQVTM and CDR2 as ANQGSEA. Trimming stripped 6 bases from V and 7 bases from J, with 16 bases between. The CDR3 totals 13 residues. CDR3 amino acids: CSVTSGAGNEQFF. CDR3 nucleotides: TGCAGCGTAACGAGCGGCGCGGGGAATGAGCAGTTCTTC.

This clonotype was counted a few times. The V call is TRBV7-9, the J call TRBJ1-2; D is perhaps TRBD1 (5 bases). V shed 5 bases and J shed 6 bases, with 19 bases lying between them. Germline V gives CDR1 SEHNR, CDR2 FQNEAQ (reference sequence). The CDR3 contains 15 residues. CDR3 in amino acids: CASSLGTYSPDGYTF. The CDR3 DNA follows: TGTGCCAGCAGCCTAGGGACCTACAGTCCCGATGGCTACACCTTC.

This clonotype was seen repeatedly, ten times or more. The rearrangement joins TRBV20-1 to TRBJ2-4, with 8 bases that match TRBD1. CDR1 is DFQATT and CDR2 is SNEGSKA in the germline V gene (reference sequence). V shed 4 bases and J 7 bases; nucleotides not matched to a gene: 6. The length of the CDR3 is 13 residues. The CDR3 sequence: CSAKTGGSNIQYF. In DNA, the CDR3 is TGCAGTGCTAAAACAGGGGGGAGTAACATTCAGTACTTC.

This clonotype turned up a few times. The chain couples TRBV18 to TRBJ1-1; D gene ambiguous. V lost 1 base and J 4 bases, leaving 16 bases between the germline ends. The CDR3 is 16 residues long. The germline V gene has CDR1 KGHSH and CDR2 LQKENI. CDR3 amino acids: CASSPLPGNEGTEAFF. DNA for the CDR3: TGTGCCAGCTCACCACTCCCCGGCAACGAGGGCACTGAAGCTTTCTTT.

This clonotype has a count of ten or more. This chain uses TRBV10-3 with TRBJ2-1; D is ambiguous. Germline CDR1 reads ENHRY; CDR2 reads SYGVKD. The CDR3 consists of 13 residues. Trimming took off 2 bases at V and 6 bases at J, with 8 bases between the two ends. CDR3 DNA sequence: TGTGCCATCAGTGAGGGCCCCAGCAATGAGCAGTTCTTC. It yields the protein CAISEGPSNEQFF.

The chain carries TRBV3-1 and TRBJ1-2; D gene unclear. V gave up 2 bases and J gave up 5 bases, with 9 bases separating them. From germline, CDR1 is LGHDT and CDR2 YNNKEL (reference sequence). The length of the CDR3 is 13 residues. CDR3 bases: TGTGCCAGCAGCCAATTGAGAGATTATGGCTACACCTTC. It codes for CASSQLRDYGYTF.

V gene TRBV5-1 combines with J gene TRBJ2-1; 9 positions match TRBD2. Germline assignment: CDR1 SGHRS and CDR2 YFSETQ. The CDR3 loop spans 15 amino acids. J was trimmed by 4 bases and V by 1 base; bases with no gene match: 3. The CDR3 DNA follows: TGCGCCAGCAGCTTGACTAGCGGGCTTTACAATGAGCAGTTCTTC. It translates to CASSLTSGLYNEQFF.

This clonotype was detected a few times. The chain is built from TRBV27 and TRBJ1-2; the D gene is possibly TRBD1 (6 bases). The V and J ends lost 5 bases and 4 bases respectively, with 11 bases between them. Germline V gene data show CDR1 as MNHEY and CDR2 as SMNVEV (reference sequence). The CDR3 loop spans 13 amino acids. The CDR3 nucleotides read TGTGCCAGCAGTCCCACGGGGGCCTATGGCTACACCTTC. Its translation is CASSPTGAYGYTF.

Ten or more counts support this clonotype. CDR3 in DNA: TGCAGCGTTGGAAGCTACTACACCGGGGAGCTGTTTTTT. It is translated as CSVGSYYTGELFF. The rearrangement joins TRBV29-1 to TRBJ2-2; D is uncertain. The CDR3 runs 13 residues. V was trimmed by 4 bases and J by 3 bases, leaving 9 bases between them. Germline V CDR1 and CDR2: SQVTM, ANQGSEA.

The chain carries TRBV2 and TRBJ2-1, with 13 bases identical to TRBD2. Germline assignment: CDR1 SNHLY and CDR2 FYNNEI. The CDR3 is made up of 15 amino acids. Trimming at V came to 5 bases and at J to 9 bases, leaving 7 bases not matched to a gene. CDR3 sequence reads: CASSLLAGGRGEQFF. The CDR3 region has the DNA TGTGCCAGCAGTCTACTAGCGGGAGGGCGCGGTGAGCAGTTCTTC.

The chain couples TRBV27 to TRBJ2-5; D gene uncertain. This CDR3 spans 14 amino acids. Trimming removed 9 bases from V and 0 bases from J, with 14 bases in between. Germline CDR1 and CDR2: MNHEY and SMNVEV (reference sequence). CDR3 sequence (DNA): TGTGCCAGTAAGGCCCTACGGGACCAAGAGACCCAGTACTTC. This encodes CASKALRDQETQYF.

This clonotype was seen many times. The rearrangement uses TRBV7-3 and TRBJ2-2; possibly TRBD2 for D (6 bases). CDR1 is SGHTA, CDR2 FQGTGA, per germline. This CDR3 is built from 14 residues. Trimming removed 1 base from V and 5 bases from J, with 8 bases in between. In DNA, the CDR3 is TGTGCCAGCAGCTTAAAGGCGGGAACCGGGGAGCTGTTTTTT. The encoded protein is CASSLKAGTGELFF.

DNA for the CDR3: TGTGCCAGCAGTCCCCGACGGGAAGCTTTCTTT. This codes for CASSPRREAFF. The chain recombines TRBV27 with TRBJ1-1; unclear D gene. The CDR3 consists of 11 residues. V dropped 5 bases and J dropped 8 bases, with 9 bases sitting between them. Per the germline V gene, CDR1 is MNHEY and CDR2 is SMNVEV (reference sequence).

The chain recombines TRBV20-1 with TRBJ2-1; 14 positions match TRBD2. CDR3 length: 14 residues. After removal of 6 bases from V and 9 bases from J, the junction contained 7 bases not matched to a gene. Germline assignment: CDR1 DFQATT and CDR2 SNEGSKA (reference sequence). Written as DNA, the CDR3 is TGCAGTGCACCGGGACTAGCGGGAGTGGGTGAGCAGTTCTTC. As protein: CSAPGLAGVGEQFF.

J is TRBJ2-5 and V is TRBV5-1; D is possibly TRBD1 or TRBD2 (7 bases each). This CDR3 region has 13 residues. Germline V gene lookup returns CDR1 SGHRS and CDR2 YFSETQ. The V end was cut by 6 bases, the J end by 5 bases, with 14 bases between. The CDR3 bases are TGCGCCAGCACAAGACAGGGAGGGGAGACCCAGTACTTC. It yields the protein CASTRQGGETQYF.